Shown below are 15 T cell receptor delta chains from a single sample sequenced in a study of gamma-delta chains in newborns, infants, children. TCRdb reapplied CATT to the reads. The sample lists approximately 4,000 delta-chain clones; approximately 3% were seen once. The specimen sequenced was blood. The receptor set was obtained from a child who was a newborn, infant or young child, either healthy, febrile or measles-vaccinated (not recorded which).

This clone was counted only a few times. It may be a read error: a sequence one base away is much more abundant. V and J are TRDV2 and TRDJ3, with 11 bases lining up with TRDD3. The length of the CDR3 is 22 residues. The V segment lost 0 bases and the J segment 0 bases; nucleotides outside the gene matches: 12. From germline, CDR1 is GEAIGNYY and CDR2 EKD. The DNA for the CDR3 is TGTGCCTGTGACACCGGAATGGGGGATACGTCCCTCAGCTCCTGGGACACCCGACAGATGTTTTTC. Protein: CACDTGMGDTSLSSWDTRQMFF.

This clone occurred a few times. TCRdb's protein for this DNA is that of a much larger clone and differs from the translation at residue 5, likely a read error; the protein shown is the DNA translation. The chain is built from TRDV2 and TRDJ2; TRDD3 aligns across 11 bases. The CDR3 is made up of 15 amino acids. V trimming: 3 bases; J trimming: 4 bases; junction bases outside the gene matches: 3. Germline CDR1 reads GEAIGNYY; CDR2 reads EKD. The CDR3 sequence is CACDGLGDTTAQLFF. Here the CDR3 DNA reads TGTGCCTGTGACGGGCTGGGGGATACGACAGCACAACTCTTCTTT.

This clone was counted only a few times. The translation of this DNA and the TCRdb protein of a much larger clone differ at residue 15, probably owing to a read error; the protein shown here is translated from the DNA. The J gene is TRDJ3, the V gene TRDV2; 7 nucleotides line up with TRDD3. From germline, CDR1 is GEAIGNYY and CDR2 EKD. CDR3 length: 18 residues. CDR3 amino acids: CACDTGWGSSWDTRRMFF. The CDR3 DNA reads TGTGCCTGTGACACCGGTTGGGGGAGCTCCTGGGACACCCGACGGATGTTTTTC.

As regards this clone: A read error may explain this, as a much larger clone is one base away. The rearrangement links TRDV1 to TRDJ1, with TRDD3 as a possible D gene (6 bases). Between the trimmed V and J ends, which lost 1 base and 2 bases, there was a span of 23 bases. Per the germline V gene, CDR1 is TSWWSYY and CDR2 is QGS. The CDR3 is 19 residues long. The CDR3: CALGEPIWGAGAQTDKLIF. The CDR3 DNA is TGTGCTCTTGGGGAACCTATTTGGGGGGCTGGTGCACAAACCGATAAACTCATCTTT.

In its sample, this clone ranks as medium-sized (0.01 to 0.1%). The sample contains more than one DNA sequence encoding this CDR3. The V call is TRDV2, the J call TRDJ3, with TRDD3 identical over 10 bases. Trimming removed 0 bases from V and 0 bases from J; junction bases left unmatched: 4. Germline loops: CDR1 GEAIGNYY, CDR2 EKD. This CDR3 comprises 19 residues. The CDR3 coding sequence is TGTGCCTGTGACACCTGGGGGATACTGGGCTCCTGGGACACCCGACAGATGTTTTTC. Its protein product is CACDTWGILGSWDTRQMFF.

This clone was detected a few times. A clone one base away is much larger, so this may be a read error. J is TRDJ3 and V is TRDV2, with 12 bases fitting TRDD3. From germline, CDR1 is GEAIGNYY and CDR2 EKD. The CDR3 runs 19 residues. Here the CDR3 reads CACDTATGGYSWVTRQMFF. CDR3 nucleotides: TGTGCCTGTGACACCGCTACTGGGGGATACTCCTGGGTCACCCGACAGATGTTTTTC.

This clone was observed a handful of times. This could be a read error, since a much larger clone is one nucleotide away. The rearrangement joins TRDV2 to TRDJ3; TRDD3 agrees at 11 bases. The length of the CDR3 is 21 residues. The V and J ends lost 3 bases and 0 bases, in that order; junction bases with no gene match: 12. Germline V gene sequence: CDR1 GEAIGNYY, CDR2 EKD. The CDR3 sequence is CACDSVLGDKSGSWDTRQMFF. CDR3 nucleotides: TGTGCCTGTGACTCCGTACTGGGGGATAAGTCCGGCTCCTGGGACACCCGACAGATGTTTTTC.

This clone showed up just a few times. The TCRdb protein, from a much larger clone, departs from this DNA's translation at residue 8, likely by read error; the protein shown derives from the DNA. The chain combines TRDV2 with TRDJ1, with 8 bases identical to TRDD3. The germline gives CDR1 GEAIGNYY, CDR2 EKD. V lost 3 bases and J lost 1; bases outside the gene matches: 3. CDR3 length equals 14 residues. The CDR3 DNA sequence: TGTGCCTGTGACTACTGGGGGGCCACCGATAAACTCATCTTT. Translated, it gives CACDYWGATDKLIF.

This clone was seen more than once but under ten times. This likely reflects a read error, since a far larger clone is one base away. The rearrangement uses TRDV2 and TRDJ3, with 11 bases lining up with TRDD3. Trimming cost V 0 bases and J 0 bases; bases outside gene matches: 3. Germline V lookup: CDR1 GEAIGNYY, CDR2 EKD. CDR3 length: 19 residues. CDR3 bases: TGTGCCTGTGACACCGCACTGGGGGATAGCTCCTGGGACACCCGACAGATGTTTTTC. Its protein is CACDTALGDSSWDTRQMFF.

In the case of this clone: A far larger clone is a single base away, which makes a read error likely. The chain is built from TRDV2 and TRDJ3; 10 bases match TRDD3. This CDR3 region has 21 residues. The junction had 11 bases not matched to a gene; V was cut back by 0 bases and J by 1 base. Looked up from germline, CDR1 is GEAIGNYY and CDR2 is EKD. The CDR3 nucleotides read TGTGCCTGTGACACCGTACTGGGGGATGCGGCCCAATCCTGGGACACCCGACAGATGTTTTTC. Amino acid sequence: CACDTVLGDAAQSWDTRQMFF.

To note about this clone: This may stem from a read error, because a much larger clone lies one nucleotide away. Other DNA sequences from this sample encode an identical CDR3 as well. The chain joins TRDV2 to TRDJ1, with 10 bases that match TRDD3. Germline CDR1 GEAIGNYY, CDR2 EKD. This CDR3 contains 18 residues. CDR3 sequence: CACDTAWGIDRYTDKLIF. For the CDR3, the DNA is TGTGCCTGTGACACCGCCTGGGGGATAGACCGGTACACTGATAAACTCATCTTT.

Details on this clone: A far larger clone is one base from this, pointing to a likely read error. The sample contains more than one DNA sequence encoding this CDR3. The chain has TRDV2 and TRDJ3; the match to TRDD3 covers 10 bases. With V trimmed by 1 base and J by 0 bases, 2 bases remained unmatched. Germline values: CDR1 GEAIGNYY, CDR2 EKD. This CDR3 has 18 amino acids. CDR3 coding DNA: TGTGCCTGTGACACGGGGGATACGCGCTCCTGGGACACCCGACAGATGTTTTTC. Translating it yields CACDTGDTRSWDTRQMFF.

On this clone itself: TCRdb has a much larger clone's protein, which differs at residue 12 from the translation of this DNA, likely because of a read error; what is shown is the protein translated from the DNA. The CDR3 coding sequence is TGTGCCTGTGACAGTTTACTGGGGGACACCGATAGACTCATCTTT. Translating gives CACDSLLGDTDRLIF. V usage is TRDV2 and J usage is TRDJ1; 9 nucleotides align to TRDD3. Germline V CDR1 and CDR2: GEAIGNYY, EKD. This CDR3 is 15 amino acids long.

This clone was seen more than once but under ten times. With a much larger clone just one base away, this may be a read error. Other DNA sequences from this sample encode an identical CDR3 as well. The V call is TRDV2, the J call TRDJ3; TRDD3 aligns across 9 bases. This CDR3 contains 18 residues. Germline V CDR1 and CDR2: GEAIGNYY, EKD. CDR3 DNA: TGTGCATGTGACCAGACGGGGGATACAAACTGGGACACCCGACAGATGTTTTTC. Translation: CACDQTGDTNWDTRQMFF.

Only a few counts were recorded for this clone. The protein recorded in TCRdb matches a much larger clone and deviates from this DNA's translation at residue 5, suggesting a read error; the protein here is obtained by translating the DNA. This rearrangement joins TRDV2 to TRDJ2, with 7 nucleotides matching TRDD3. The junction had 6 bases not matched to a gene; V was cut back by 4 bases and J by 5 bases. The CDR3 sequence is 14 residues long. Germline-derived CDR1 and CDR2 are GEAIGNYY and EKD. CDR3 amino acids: CACDAGGQTAQLFF. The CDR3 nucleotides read TGTGCCTGTGATGCTGGGGGTCAAACAGCACAACTCTTCTTT.